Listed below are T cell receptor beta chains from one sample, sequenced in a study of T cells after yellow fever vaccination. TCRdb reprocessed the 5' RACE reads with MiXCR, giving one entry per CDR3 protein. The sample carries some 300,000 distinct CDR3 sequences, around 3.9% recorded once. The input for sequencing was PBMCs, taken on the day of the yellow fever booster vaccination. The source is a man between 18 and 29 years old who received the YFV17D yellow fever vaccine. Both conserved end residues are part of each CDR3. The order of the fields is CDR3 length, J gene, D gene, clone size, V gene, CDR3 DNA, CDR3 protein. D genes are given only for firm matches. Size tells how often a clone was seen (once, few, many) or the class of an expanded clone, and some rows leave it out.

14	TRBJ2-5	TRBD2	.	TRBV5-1	TGCGCCAGCAGCGGCGGGGGGCACCAAGAGACCCAGTACTTC	CASSGGGHQETQYF
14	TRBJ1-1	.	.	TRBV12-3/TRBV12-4	TGTGCCAGCACCATCCTCGGCCGGGGGCCCGAAGCTTTCTTT	CASTILGRGPEAFF
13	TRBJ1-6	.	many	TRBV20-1	TGCAGTGCTAGAGGGCAGAATAATTCACCCCTCCACTTT	CSARGQNNSPLHF
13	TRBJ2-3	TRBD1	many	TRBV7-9	TGTGCCAGCAGCTCGGACAGGGAGGATACGCAGTATTTT	CASSSDREDTQYF
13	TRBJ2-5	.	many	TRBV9	TGTGCCAGCAGCCCGAGACCTCAAGAGACCCAGTACTTC	CASSPRPQETQYF
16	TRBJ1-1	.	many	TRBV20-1	TGCAGTGCTAGGGAACCCTTAGGGGGGGCGGGCACTGAAGCTTTCTTT	CSAREPLGGAGTEAFF
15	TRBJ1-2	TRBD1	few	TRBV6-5	TGTGCCAGCAGACCCGGACAGGGGTTAACCTATGGCTACACCTTC	CASRPGQGLTYGYTF
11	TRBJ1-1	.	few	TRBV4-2	TGTGCCAGCAGCCAAGGAAGGAGGGCTTTCTTT	CASSQGRRAFF
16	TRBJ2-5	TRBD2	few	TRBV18	TGTGCCAGCTCACCAATTAGCGGGGGGTCGTCAGAGACCCAGTACTTC	CASSPISGGSSETQYF
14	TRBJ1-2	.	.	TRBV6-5	TGTGCCAGCAGTGGTAACACAGGGAACTATGGCTACACCTTC	CASSGNTGNYGYTF
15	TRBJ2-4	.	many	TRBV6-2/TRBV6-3	TGTGCCAGCAGCGCCACGGATCAGGGGATGAACATTCAGTACTTC	CASSATDQGMNIQYF
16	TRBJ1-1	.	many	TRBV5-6	TGTGCCAGCAGCTTGGTCGGGAGGGTTGTGAACACTGAAGCTTTCTTT	CASSLVGRVVNTEAFF
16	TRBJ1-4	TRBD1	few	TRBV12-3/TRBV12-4	TGTGCCAGCAGCCTAGGGCTAGGGACAGGGGTTGAAAAACTGTTTTTT	CASSLGLGTGVEKLFF